A selection of T cell receptor beta chains follows, all from one sample in a study of control samples from healthy donors and cancer patients. Sequencing was performed with immunoSEQ multiplex PCR; in TCRdb, only in-frame clones are kept and a portion is missing. The sample yields about 100,000 clones, around 89% seen once. Sequenced material: blood. The receptors derive from a man aged 25 to 45 in good health. Both conserved end residues are part of each CDR3. Fields, in order: clone size, V gene, CDR3 length, D gene, J gene, CDR3 protein, CDR3 DNA. A D gene is named only where the DNA matches it firmly. A row's size may be missing; if present it is once, few, many or a size class.

-	TRBV24-1	24	-	TRBJ1-2	CATSDLAFLNSTPVGHPKRNGYTF	TGTGCCACCAGTGATTTGGCGTTCCTAAACTCCACGCCGGTAGGACACCCGAAAAGAAACGGCTACACCTTC
-	TRBV28	13	-	TRBJ1-6	CASTEGANSPLHF	TGTGCCAGCACCGAAGGAGCAAATTCACCCCTCCACTTT
-	TRBV19	13	-	TRBJ2-5	CASSSVPGKTQYF	TGTGCCAGTAGTAGCGTGCCGGGGAAGACCCAGTACTTC
-	TRBV27	16	TRBD2	TRBJ2-3	CASSPLSGTLTDTQYF	TGTGCCAGCAGTCCATTAAGCGGGACCCTCACAGATACGCAGTATTTT
-	TRBV24-1	14	TRBD1	TRBJ1-2	CATSARQGSYGYTF	TGTGCCACCAGTGCCAGACAGGGAAGCTATGGCTACACCTTC
-	TRBV5-1	15	-	TRBJ2-6	CASSIITSGANVLTF	TGCGCCAGCAGTATCATCACTTCTGGGGCCAACGTCCTGACTTTC
-	TRBV29-1	14	TRBD1	TRBJ2-1	CSVDGQAFYNEQFF	TGCAGCGTTGATGGACAGGCCTTCTACAATGAGCAGTTCTTC
-	TRBV5-1	15	-	TRBJ2-1	CASSKGDSTYNEQFF	TGCGCCAGCAGCAAGGGAGACAGTACCTACAATGAGCAGTTCTTC
-	TRBV7-2	16	TRBD2	TRBJ2-3	CASSLVLAELGDTQYF	TGTGCCAGCAGCTTAGTACTAGCGGAGTTGGGGGATACGCAGTATTTT
-	TRBV19	14	-	TRBJ2-3	CASSITGSEDTQYF	TGTGCCAGTAGTATCACTGGATCGGAAGATACGCAGTATTTT
-	TRBV6-1	15	-	TRBJ2-7	CASSEDGRAVYEQYF	TGTGCCAGCAGTGAAGACGGTAGGGCAGTCTACGAGCAGTACTTC
-	TRBV29-1	11	-	TRBJ2-3	CSDGRADTQYF	TGCAGCGACGGGCGCGCAGATACGCAGTATTTT
-	TRBV24-1	18	TRBD1	TRBJ1-1	CATSDSPLGTGLNTEAFF	TGTGCCACCAGTGACTCCCCCCTAGGGACAGGGCTAAACACTGAAGCTTTCTTT
-	TRBV4-3	15	-	TRBJ1-2	CASSQDSTDPYGYTF	TGCGCCAGCAGCCAAGATTCGACGGACCCCTATGGCTACACCTTC
-	TRBV5-1	15	-	TRBJ1-1	CASSFLSGGNTEAFF	TGCGCCAGCAGCTTTCTGTCTGGGGGGAACACTGAAGCTTTCTTT
-	TRBV12-3/TRBV12-4	13	-	TRBJ1-1	CASSRSGGTEAFF	TGTGCCAGCAGCCGCTCCGGGGGTACTGAAGCTTTCTTT
once	TRBV12-3/TRBV12-4	13	-	TRBJ2-4	CASSPEAKNIQYF	TGTGCCAGCAGCCCAGAGGCCAAAAACATTCAGTACTTC
-	TRBV6-2/TRBV6-3	15	-	TRBJ1-5	CASSYYQGRNQPQHF	TGTGCCAGCAGTTATTATCAGGGACGGAATCAGCCCCAGCATTTT
-	TRBV4-3	14	-	TRBJ2-3	CASSQESWADTQYF	TGCGCCAGCAGCCAAGAATCATGGGCAGATACGCAGTATTTT
-	TRBV7-7	16	TRBD2	TRBJ2-5	CASSPQVAGLKETQYF	TGTGCCAGCAGCCCCCAGGTAGCGGGCCTCAAAGAGACCCAGTACTTC
-	TRBV5-4	14	-	TRBJ2-2	CASSLGQNTGELFF	TGTGCCAGCAGCTTGGGGCAGAACACCGGGGAGCTGTTTTTT
-	TRBV7-9	16	-	TRBJ2-7	CASSPIKYGSGNEQYF	TGTGCCAGCAGCCCCATAAAGTACGGGAGTGGAAACGAGCAGTACTTC
-	TRBV5-1	17	TRBD1	TRBJ1-2	CASSLGLSDRANYGYTF	TGCGCCAGCAGCTTGGGACTGAGTGACAGGGCTAACTATGGCTACACCTTC
-	TRBV19	14	TRBD1	TRBJ1-2	CASSARDRNYGYTF	TGTGCCAGTAGTGCCCGGGACAGGAACTATGGCTACACCTTC
-	TRBV18	18	-	TRBJ1-1	CASSPLVAGVGDGTEAFF	TGTGCCAGCTCACCACTGGTCGCAGGCGTCGGGGATGGGACTGAAGCTTTCTTT
-	TRBV7-9	17	TRBD1	TRBJ2-7	CASSSPWTGETSYEQYF	TGTGCCAGCAGCTCTCCATGGACAGGGGAAACCTCCTACGAGCAGTACTTC
-	TRBV24-1	12	-	TRBJ1-5	CATSARNQPQHF	TGTGCCACCAGTGCCCGTAATCAGCCCCAGCATTTT
once	TRBV5-1	13	-	TRBJ2-7	CASSFASSYEQYF	TGCGCCAGCAGCTTCGCAAGCTCCTACGAGCAGTACTTC
-	TRBV10-1	15	TRBD1	TRBJ2-5	CASSQTGYPEETQYF	TGCGCCAGCAGCCAGACAGGGTACCCCGAAGAGACCCAGTACTTC
-	TRBV5-6	16	-	TRBJ2-2	CASSLVISSNTGELFF	TGTGCCAGCAGCTTAGTCATCTCATCGAACACCGGGGAGCTGTTTTTT
-	TRBV9	14	-	TRBJ1-1	CASSADPRNTEAFF	TGTGCCAGCAGCGCAGACCCGCGGAACACTGAAGCTTTCTTT
-	TRBV2	14	TRBD2	TRBJ2-3	CASSAGLITDTQYF	TGTGCCAGCAGTGCGGGACTAATCACAGATACGCAGTATTTT
-	TRBV12-5	16	-	TRBJ1-5	CASGLVLEGRNQPQHF	TGTGCTAGTGGTTTGGTACTAGAAGGGAGAAATCAGCCCCAGCATTTT
-	TRBV9	15	-	TRBJ1-3	CASSVVGESGNTIYF	TGTGCCAGCAGCGTAGTTGGGGAGTCTGGAAACACCATATATTTT
-	TRBV7-6	13	-	TRBJ2-1	CASSFSRLNEQFF	TGTGCCAGCAGCTTTTCCCGACTAAATGAGCAGTTCTTC
-	TRBV28	17	TRBD2	TRBJ2-1	CASRGLAGEGSYNEQFF	TGTGCCAGCAGGGGCTTGGCGGGAGAAGGGTCCTACAATGAGCAGTTCTTC
-	TRBV18	13	-	TRBJ1-2	CASSAQKGYGYTF	TGTGCCAGCTCAGCACAGAAAGGCTATGGCTACACCTTC
once	TRBV11-2	13	-	TRBJ1-1	CASSFEGRTEAFF	TGTGCCAGCAGCTTCGAGGGGCGCACTGAAGCTTTCTTT
-	TRBV10-3	13	-	TRBJ1-1	CAISGTGWAEAFF	TGTGCCATCAGTGGTACAGGGTGGGCTGAAGCTTTCTTT
-	TRBV7-2	13	-	TRBJ1-2	CASSLHGVYGYTF	TGTGCCAGCAGCTTACACGGGGTGTACGGCTACACCTTC
-	TRBV11-2	16	TRBD1	TRBJ1-2	CASSPDRGPRGYGYTF	TGTGCCAGCAGCCCGGACAGGGGCCCCAGGGGGTATGGCTACACCTTC